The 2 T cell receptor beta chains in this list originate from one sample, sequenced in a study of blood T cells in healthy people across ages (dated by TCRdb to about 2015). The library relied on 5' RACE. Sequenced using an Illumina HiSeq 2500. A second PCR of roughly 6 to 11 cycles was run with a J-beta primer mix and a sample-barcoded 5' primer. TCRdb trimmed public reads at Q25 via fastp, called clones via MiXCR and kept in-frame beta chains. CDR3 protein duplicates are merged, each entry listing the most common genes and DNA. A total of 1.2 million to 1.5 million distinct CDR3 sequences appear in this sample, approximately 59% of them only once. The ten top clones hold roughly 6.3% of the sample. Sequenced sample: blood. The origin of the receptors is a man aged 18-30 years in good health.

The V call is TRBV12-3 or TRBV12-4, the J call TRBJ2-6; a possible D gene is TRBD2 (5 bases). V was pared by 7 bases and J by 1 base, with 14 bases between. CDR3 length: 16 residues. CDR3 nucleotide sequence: TGTGCCAGCATTGGGAGTGAACTATCTGGGGCCAACGTCCTGACTTTC. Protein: CASIGSELSGANVLTF.

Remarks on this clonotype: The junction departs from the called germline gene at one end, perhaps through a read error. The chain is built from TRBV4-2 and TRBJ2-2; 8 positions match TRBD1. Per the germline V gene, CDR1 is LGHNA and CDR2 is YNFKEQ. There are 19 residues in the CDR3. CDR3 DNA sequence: TGTGCCAGCGGCCAAGAGGCCCTACCGGGACAGGCAAACACCGGGGAGCTGTTTTTT. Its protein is CASGQEALPGQANTGELFF.